This entry is about one T cell receptor beta chain. The data originate from a study of blood T cell repertoires in COVID-19. The ends were cut back, 8 bases at V and 2 bases at J, with 11 bases in the middle. The CDR3 runs 13 residues. The germline V gene has CDR1 WNHNN and CDR2 SYGVQD (reference sequence). Clones were read by immunoSEQ multiplex PCR, and TCRdb kept only the in-frame ones, dropping some. The data contain 260,000 or so clones, about four fifths of them singletons. The rearrangement links TRBV10-1 to TRBJ2-3, with unresolved D. The specimen sequenced was peripheral blood. This clonotype was obtained from a woman at least 80 years old with COVID-19, enrolled during active disease. This CDR3 reads CASATANTDTQYF. The CDR3 bases are TGCGCCAGCGCAACAGCAAACACAGATACGCAGTATTTT.